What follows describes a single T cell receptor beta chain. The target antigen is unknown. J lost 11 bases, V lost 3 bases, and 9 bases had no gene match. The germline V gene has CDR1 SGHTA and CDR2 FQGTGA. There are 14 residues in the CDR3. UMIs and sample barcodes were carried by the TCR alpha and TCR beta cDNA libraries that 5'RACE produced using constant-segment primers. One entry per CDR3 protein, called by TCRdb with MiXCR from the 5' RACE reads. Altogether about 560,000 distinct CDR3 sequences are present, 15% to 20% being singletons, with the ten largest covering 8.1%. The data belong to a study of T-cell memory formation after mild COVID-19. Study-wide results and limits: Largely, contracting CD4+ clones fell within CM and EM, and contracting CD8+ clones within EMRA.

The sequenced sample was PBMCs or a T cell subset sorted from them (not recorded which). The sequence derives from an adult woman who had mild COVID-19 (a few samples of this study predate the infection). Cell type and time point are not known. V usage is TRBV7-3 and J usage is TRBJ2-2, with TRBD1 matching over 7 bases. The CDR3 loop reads CASSFGTVNTELFF. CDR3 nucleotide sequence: TGTGCCAGCAGCTTCGGGACAGTAAATACCGAGCTGTTTTTT.